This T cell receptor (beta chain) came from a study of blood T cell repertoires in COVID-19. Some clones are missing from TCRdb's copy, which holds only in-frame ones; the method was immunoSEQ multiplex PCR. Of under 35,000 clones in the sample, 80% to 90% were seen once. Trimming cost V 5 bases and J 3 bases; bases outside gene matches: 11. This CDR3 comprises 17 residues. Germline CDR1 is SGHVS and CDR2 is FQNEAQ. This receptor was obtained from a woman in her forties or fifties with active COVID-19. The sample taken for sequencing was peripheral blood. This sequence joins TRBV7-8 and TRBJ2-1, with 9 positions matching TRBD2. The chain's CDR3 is CASSQGVAGVIYNEQFF. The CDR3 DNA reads TGTGCCAGCAGCCAGGGGGTAGCGGGAGTTATCTACAATGAGCAGTTCTTC.